Listed here are 10 T cell receptor beta chains from one sample, sequenced in a study of radiation and T cells in renal cell carcinoma. Time point: baseline pretreatment blood. The treatment was: 15 Gy SBRT to primary tumor, nephrectomy 4 weeks later. The data were produced by immunoSEQ multiplex PCR, yet TCRdb's version contains in-frame clones alone and is incomplete. Of tens of thousands of clones listed, more than 75% are singletons. The source material was blood, sampled from a patient whose treatment included radiotherapy and nephrectomy. The origin of the receptors is a man aged 55-75 years with renal cell carcinoma.

The chain has TRBV18 and TRBJ2-2; D is ambiguous. The germline gives CDR1 KGHSH, CDR2 LQKENI. This CDR3 is built from 16 residues. V lost 5 bases and J 0 bases, leaving 13 bases between the germline ends. The CDR3, as DNA: TGTGCCAGCTCAGCTGGACGGCTCGCGAACACCGGGGAGCTGTTTTTT. Translated: CASSAGRLANTGELFF.

The table lists this clone with a few counts. This chain links TRBV6-5 with TRBJ2-7; 8 nucleotides line up with TRBD2. Germline V gene data show CDR1 as MNHEY and CDR2 as SVGAGI. This CDR3 is built from 14 residues. V shed 10 bases and J 0 bases; nucleotides not matched to a gene: 8. CDR3 sequence reads: CATLAGASSYEQYF. DNA of the CDR3: TGTGCCACCCTAGCGGGCGCTAGCTCCTACGAGCAGTACTTC.

The chain links TRBV18 to TRBJ1-2; D possibly corresponds to TRBD1 (5 bases). Germline lookup yields CDR1 KGHSH and CDR2 LQKENI. The CDR3 loop spans 15 amino acids. Trimming took off 3 bases at V and 5 bases at J, with 16 bases between the two ends. For the CDR3, the DNA is TGTGCCAGCTCACCGGAGCCAGGGTCGAATTATGGCTACACCTTC. Translated, it gives CASSPEPGSNYGYTF.

In DNA, the CDR3 is TGTGCCAGCAGTTACTCGAACAGGGGGGGCACTGAAGCTTTCTTT. Amino acid sequence: CASSYSNRGGTEAFF. This chain connects TRBV6-5 to TRBJ1-1, with 8 bases identical to TRBD1. V lost 0 bases to trimming and J lost 4 bases; unmatched junction nucleotides: 4. The length of the CDR3 is 15 residues. Germline loops: CDR1 MNHEY, CDR2 SVGAGI.

The chain joins TRBV9 to TRBJ1-4, with D unclear. The ends were cut back, 3 bases at V and 4 bases at J, with 7 bases in the middle. The length of the CDR3 is 13 residues. Germline V gene data show CDR1 as SGDLS and CDR2 as YYNGEE. CDR3 DNA: TGTGCCAGCAGCGCCGGGGATAATGAAAAACTGTTTTTT. Translating gives CASSAGDNEKLFF.

This clone was counted only a few times. The chain is built from TRBV6-5 and TRBJ1-1; D may be TRBD1 (5 bases). Trimming pared 7 bases from V and 4 bases from J, leaving 13 bases between. The V gene's germline CDR1 is MNHEY and CDR2 SVGAGI. The CDR3 consists of 13 residues. The CDR3 is CASNNGGSTEAFF. The CDR3 nucleotides are TGTGCCAGCAACAACGGGGGATCCACTGAAGCTTTCTTT.

The chain has TRBV6-5 and TRBJ2-5; D is perhaps TRBD1 (5 bases). V was trimmed by 5 bases and J by 1 base, leaving 14 bases between them. The germline V gene has CDR1 MNHEY and CDR2 SVGAGI. The CDR3 is 15 amino acids. The CDR3 DNA reads TGTGCCAGCAGTACGACTGACAGTCTCCAAGAGACCCAGTACTTC. Its protein product is CASSTTDSLQETQYF.

This clone was found a few times. The chain links TRBV7-9 to TRBJ1-1, with D unresolved. The germline gives CDR1 SEHNR, CDR2 FQNEAQ (reference sequence). The CDR3 is made up of 14 amino acids. Trimming took 2 bases from V and 8 from J, leaving 15 bases between them. The CDR3 loop is CASSLPGTLAEAFF. DNA of the CDR3: TGTGCCAGCAGCTTACCAGGAACACTGGCAGAAGCTTTCTTT.

This sequence joins TRBV29-1 and TRBJ1-1; 9 nucleotides agree with TRBD1. This CDR3 comprises 15 residues. Trimming took 2 bases from V and 4 from J; bases not matched to a gene: 8. From germline, CDR1 is SQVTM and CDR2 ANQGSEA. For the CDR3, the DNA is TGCAGCGTTGAATCCTACCGACAGGGGGGCACTGAAGCTTTCTTT. Translated: CSVESYRQGGTEAFF. The full variable domain, completed using reference TRBV29-1 and TRBJ1-1, is SAVISQKPSRDICQRGTSLTIQCQVDSQVTMMFWYRQQPGQSLTLIATANQGSEATYESGFVIDKFPISRPNLTFSTLTVSNMSPEDSSIYLCSVESYRQGGTEAFFGQGTRLTVV.

This sequence joins TRBV5-1 and TRBJ1-4, with D hard to call. The CDR3 sequence is 15 residues long. V shed 3 bases and J shed 0 bases, with 9 bases lying between them. Per germline, CDR1 SGHRS and CDR2 YFSETQ. The CDR3 here is CASSSSGSTNEKLFF. Here the CDR3 DNA reads TGCGCCAGCAGCTCCTCGGGGTCAACTAATGAAAAACTGTTTTTT.